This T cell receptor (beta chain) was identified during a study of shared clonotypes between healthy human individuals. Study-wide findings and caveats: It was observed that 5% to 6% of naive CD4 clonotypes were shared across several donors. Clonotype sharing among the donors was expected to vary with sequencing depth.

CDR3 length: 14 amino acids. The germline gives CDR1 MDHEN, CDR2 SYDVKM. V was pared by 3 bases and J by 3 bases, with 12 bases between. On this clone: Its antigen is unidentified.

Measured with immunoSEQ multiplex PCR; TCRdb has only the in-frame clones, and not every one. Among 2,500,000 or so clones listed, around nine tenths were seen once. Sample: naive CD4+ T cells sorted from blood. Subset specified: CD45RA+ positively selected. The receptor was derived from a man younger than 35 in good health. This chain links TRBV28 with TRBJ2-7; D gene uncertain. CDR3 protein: CASSLTLADYEQYF. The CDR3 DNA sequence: TGTGCCAGCAGTTTGACCCTGGCGGACTACGAGCAGTACTTC.